This T cell receptor (beta chain) was identified during a study of beta chain features in type 1 diabetes. Whole-study findings and limits: Patients with type 1 diabetes carried fewer insertions and had more deletions at their VDJ junctions. It was among patients, rather than healthy donors, that naive, central memory and Treg TCRB repertoires appeared more similar.

This clone turned up a few times. Its antigen is not identified. CDR1 MNHNY and CDR2 SVGAGI come from the germline V gene (reference sequence). Trimming took off 11 bases at V and 4 bases at J, with 15 bases between the two ends. This CDR3 contains 12 residues. Sequencing targeted expressed TCRB transcripts, as all isolated RNA had been reverse transcribed. TCRdb's copy holds only in-frame clones and misses some; the assay was immunoSEQ multiplex PCR. The table has around 140,000 clones, approximately 10% seen once; the top ten hold around 0.65%. The single heparinised draw taken from each donor contained about 100 mL of blood on average. In all sorted populations, purity surpassed 98%.

This chain connects TRBV6-6 to TRBJ2-7, with a weak D call TRBD1 (6 bases). This clonotype originated in a woman aged 40 to 50 in good health. The sample consisted of central memory CD4+ T cells from blood. CDR3 bases: TGTGCCGGCCGTCAACAGGGATACGAGCAGTACTTC. It codes for CAGRQQGYEQYF.